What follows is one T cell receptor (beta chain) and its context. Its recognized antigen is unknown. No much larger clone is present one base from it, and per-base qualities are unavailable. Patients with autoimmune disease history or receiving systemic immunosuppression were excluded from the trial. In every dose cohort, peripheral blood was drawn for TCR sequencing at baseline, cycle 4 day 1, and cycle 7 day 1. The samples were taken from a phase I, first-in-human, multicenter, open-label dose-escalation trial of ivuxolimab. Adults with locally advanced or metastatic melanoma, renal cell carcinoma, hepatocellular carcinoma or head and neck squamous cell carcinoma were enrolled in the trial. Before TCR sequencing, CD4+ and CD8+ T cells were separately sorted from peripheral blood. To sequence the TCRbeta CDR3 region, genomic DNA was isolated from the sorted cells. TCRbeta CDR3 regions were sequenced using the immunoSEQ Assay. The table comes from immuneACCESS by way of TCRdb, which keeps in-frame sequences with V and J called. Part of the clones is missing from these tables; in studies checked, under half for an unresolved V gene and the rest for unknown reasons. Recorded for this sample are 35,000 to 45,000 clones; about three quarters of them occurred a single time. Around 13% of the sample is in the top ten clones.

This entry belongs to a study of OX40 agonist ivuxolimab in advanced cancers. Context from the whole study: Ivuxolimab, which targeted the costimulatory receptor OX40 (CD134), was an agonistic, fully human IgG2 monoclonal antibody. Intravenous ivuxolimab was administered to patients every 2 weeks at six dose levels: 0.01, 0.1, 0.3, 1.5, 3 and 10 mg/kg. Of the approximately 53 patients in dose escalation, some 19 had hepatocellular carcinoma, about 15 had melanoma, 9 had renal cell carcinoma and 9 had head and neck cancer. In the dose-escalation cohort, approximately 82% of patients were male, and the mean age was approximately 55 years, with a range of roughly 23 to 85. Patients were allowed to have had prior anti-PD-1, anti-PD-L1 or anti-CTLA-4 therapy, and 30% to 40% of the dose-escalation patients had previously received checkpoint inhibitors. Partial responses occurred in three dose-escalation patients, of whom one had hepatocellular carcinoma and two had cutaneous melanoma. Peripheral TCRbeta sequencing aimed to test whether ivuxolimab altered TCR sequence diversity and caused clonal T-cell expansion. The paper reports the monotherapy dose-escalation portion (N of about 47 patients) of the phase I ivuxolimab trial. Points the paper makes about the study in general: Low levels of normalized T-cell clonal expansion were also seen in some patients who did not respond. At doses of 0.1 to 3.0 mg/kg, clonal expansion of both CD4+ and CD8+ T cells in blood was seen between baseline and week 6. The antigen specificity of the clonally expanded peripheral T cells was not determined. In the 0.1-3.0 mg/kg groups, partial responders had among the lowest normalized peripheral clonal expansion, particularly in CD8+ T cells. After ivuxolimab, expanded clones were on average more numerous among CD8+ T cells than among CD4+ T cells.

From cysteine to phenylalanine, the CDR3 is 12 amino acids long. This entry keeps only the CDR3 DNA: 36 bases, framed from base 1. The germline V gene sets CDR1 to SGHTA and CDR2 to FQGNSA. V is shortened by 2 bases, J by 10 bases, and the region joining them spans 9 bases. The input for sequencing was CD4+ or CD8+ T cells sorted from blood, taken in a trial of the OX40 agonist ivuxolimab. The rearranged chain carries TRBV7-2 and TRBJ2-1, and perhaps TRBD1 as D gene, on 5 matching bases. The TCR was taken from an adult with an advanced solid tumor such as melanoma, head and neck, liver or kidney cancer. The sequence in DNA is TGTGCCAGCAGCTTACAGGGCGGAGAGCAGTTCTTC. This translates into CASSLQGGEQFF.